The entry below describes one T cell receptor beta chain. The antigen is unknown. Trimming took off 6 bases at V and 1 base at J, with 9 bases between the two ends. The length of the CDR3 is 13 residues. CDR1 and CDR2 (germline): SNHLY, FYNNEI. The sample belongs to a study of PD-1 blockade in classical Hodgkin lymphoma. The overall study: Administration of nivolumab to patients was at 3 mg/kg intravenously every 2 weeks.

TCRdb keeps only in-frame clones here, not all; method: immunoSEQ multiplex PCR. Altogether around 44,000 clones are present, roughly nine tenths being singletons, with the ten largest covering 5.5%. After autologous stem cell transplantation all patients relapsed, and prior brentuximab vedotin exposure differed between cohorts. Study-level results: Newly diagnosed patients reportedly trailed healthy donors in baseline TCR diversity. Patients excluded were those beginning nivolumab under 1 year after ASCT.

This clonotype was sampled from a human donor with classical Hodgkin lymphoma. The chain has TRBV2 and TRBJ2-5; D assignment may be TRBD1 or TRBD2 (5 bases each). Source: peripheral blood mononuclear cells (PBMCs), taken before the second cycle of nivolumab. Here the CDR3 reads CASSRDLQETQYF. The CDR3 DNA is TGTGCCAGCAGCAGGGACCTCCAAGAGACCCAGTACTTC.